Below, 21 T cell receptor beta chains from the same sample are listed, as sequenced in a study of blood T cell repertoires in COVID-19. Profiled with immunoSEQ multiplex PCR; TCRdb holds only in-frame clones, not every one. Of roughly 70,000 clones listed, 75% to 90% were seen once; the top ten hold 18%. The sequenced sample was peripheral blood. These receptors were collected from a man aged 65-85 years who had recovered from COVID-19.

V gene TRBV28 combines with J gene TRBJ2-7; D might be TRBD1 (6 bases). The CDR3 extends over 13 amino acids. Germline-derived CDR1 and CDR2 are MDHEN and SYDVKM. V was shortened by 6 bases and J by 2 bases, with 11 bases between the two germline ends. CDR3 protein: CASRPGTPYEQYF. CDR3 DNA sequence: TGTGCCAGCAGACCCGGGACACCCTACGAGCAGTACTTC.

This clone was seen more than once but under ten times. V usage is TRBV20-1 and J usage is TRBJ2-5; D gene uncertain. The CDR3 consists of 11 residues. V was shortened by 7 bases and J by 5 bases, with 11 bases between the two germline ends. CDR1 and CDR2 from the germline V gene are DFQATT and SNEGSKA (reference sequence). CDR3 DNA sequence: TGCAGTGTGACTGTTAAGGAGACCCAGTACTTC. This translates into CSVTVKETQYF.

Only a few counts were recorded for this clone. The chain couples TRBV10-1 to TRBJ1-6, with 10 bases lining up with TRBD1. This CDR3 is built from 17 residues. With V trimmed by 7 bases and J by 5 bases, 11 bases remained unmatched. Germline V lookup: CDR1 WNHNN, CDR2 SYGVQD (reference sequence). The chain's CDR3 is CASNRTGQGDNNSPLHF. In DNA, the CDR3 is TGCGCCAGCAACAGAACCGGACAGGGGGATAATAATTCACCCCTCCACTTT.

This clone was seen a single time. V gene TRBV7-2 combines with J gene TRBJ2-1, with 8 bases fitting TRBD2. CDR3 length: 18 amino acids. V lost 1 base and J lost 8; bases outside the gene matches: 16. Germline V lookup: CDR1 SGHTA, CDR2 FQGNSA. The CDR3 DNA reads TGTGCCAGCAGCTTAGTTATAGCGGGACGGGGGGTTAGGGATGAGCAGTTCTTC. This encodes CASSLVIAGRGVRDEQFF. The full variable domain, completed using reference TRBV7-2 and TRBJ2-1, is GAGVSQSPSNKVTEKGKDVELRCDPISGHTALYWYRQSLGQGLEFLIYFQGNSAPDKSGLPSDRFSAERTGGSVSTLTIQRTQQEDSAVYLCASSLVIAGRGVRDEQFFGPGTRLTVL.

The CDR3 region is CAWRPLRGQETQYF. Here the CDR3 DNA reads TGTGCCTGGCGCCCCCTGCGGGGCCAAGAGACCCAGTACTTC. The chain employs TRBV30 and TRBJ2-5, with a weak D call TRBD2 (6 bases). Germline CDR1 GTSNPN, CDR2 SVGIG (reference sequence). Trimming took 5 bases from V and 1 from J, leaving 14 bases between them. CDR3 size: 14 residues.

The V gene is TRBV6-5, the J gene TRBJ1-5; D is unresolved. Germline CDR1 reads MNHEY; CDR2 reads SVGAGI. The CDR3 is made up of 13 amino acids. V lost 2 bases, J lost 15 bases, and 17 bases lay in between. The DNA of the CDR3 is TGTGCCAGCAGTTACGACCGTAACAGCAAAAGGCATTTT. It encodes CASSYDRNSKRHF.

V usage is TRBV28 and J usage is TRBJ1-1; 8 positions match TRBD1. Germline loops: CDR1 MDHEN, CDR2 SYDVKM. Trimming removed 4 bases from V and 6 bases from J; junction bases left unmatched: 4. The CDR3 has 13 residues. The CDR3 loop reads CASSSGQGPEAFF. The CDR3 DNA reads as TGTGCCAGCAGTTCAGGACAGGGCCCTGAAGCTTTCTTT.

The chain carries TRBV3-1 (or the pseudogene TRBV3-2) and TRBJ2-1; TRBD2 agrees at 12 bases. This CDR3 has 16 amino acids. Germline V CDR1 and CDR2: LGHDT, YNNKEL (reference sequence). Trimming removed 4 bases from V and 5 bases from J; junction bases left unmatched: 6. CDR3 nucleotide sequence: TGTGCCAGCAGCCTGACTAGCGGGAGTCTCAACAATGAGCAGTTCTTC. Encoded protein: CASSLTSGSLNNEQFF.

The gene calls are TRBV6-2 or TRBV6-3 and TRBJ2-3, with D tentatively TRBD1 (6 bases). The CDR3 loop spans 14 amino acids. Germline lookup yields CDR1 MNHEY and CDR2 SVGEGT. Trimming took 2 bases from V and 6 from J, leaving 12 bases between them. CDR3 in amino acids: CASSYGNRADTQYF. The CDR3, as DNA: TGTGCCAGCAGTTACGGCAACAGGGCTGATACGCAGTATTTT.

V usage is TRBV7-2 and J usage is TRBJ2-7, with TRBD2 as a possible D gene (6 bases). Looked up from germline, CDR1 is SGHTA and CDR2 is FQGNSA. The V gene lost 5 bases and the J gene lost 0 bases, with 17 bases spanning the gap. The CDR3 runs 16 residues. CDR3 in amino acids: CASSPTGLPVSYEQYF. The CDR3 DNA reads as TGTGCCAGCAGCCCTACGGGACTCCCCGTCTCCTACGAGCAGTACTTC. Full variable domain (rest looked up from reference TRBV7-2 and TRBJ2-7): GAGVSQSPSNKVTEKGKDVELRCDPISGHTALYWYRQSLGQGLEFLIYFQGNSAPDKSGLPSDRFSAERTGGSVSTLTIQRTQQEDSAVYLCASSPTGLPVSYEQYFGPGTRLTVT.

The chain employs TRBV9 and TRBJ2-4; D is unclear. CDR1 and CDR2 from the germline V gene are SGDLS and YYNGEE. This CDR3 has 14 residues. V shed 0 bases and J shed 6 bases, with 10 bases lying between them. CDR3 DNA sequence: TGTGCCAGCAGCGTAGTTTCAGACTCAAACATTCAGTACTTC. It is translated as CASSVVSDSNIQYF.

This chain connects TRBV7-3 to TRBJ2-3; 7 nucleotides line up with TRBD1. V was clipped by 1 base and J by 3 bases; unmatched bases: 7. Germline V CDR1 and CDR2: SGHTA, FQGTGA. CDR3 size: 16 residues. Here the CDR3 reads CASSLMLTGTTDTQYF. CDR3 DNA: TGTGCCAGCAGCTTAATGCTGACAGGGACGACAGATACGCAGTATTTT.

This clone was counted once. The CDR3 reads CASSPRKGLTNEKLFF. In nucleotides, the CDR3 is TGTGCCAGCTCACCACGAAAAGGACTGACTAATGAAAAACTGTTTTTT. The rearrangement links TRBV18 to TRBJ1-4; D not resolved. The length of the CDR3 is 16 residues. Deletions cut 1 base from V and 2 bases from J, with 11 bases between. Germline CDR1 reads KGHSH; CDR2 reads LQKENI. Together with reference TRBV18 and TRBJ1-4, the CDR3 gives the full variable domain: NAGVMQNPRHLVRRRGQEARLRCSPMKGHSHVYWYRQLPEEGLKFMVYLQKENIIDESGMPKERFSAEFPKEGPSILRIQQVVRGDSAAYFCASSPRKGLTNEKLFFGSGTQLSVL.

The chain combines TRBV19 with TRBJ1-5; 8 nucleotides match TRBD1. The V segment lost 3 bases and the J segment 7 bases; nucleotides outside the gene matches: 5. From germline, CDR1 is LNHDA and CDR2 SQIVND (reference sequence). The CDR3 is made up of 14 amino acids. The DNA for the CDR3 is TGTGCCAGTAGTATCAGGGGGCTGGGCCAGCCCCAGCATTTT. It codes for CASSIRGLGQPQHF. The full variable domain, rest sourced from reference TRBV19 and TRBJ1-5, is DGGITQSPKYLFRKEGQNVTLSCEQNLNHDAMYWYRQDPGQGLRLIYYSQIVNDFQKGDIAEGYSVSREKKESFPLTVTSAQKNPTAFYLCASSIRGLGQPQHFGDGTRLSIL.

The V and J genes are TRBV5-1 and TRBJ2-7; no clear D gene. The CDR3 is 14 residues long. Per the germline V gene, CDR1 is SGHRS and CDR2 is YFSETQ. The V gene lost 1 base and the J gene lost 0 bases, with 8 bases spanning the gap. This CDR3 is CASSLQQSSYEQYF. The CDR3 nucleotides are TGCGCCAGCAGCTTGCAACAGAGCTCCTACGAGCAGTACTTC.

This clone was detected a few times. The chain is built from TRBV4-1 and TRBJ1-1; D perhaps matches TRBD1 (5 bases). Per germline, CDR1 MGHRA and CDR2 YSYEKL. This CDR3 spans 15 amino acids. The ends were cut back, 0 bases at V and 1 base at J, with 9 bases in the middle. CDR3 sequence: CASSQDWRGNTEAFF. CDR3 in DNA: TGCGCCAGCAGCCAAGATTGGAGGGGGAACACTGAAGCTTTCTTT.

The chain carries TRBV3-1 (or the pseudogene TRBV3-2) and TRBJ2-3; D possibly corresponds to TRBD2 (6 bases). V was cut by 1 base and J by 2 bases, with 10 bases left in between. This CDR3 spans 15 amino acids. CDR1 and CDR2 (germline): LGHDT, YNNKEL (reference sequence). In DNA, the CDR3 is TGTGCCAGCAGCCAAGGGACTAAAATCACAGATACGCAGTATTTT. It encodes CASSQGTKITDTQYF.

J is TRBJ2-3 and V is TRBV19, with 10 bases fitting TRBD1. The CDR3 is made up of 15 amino acids. The germline gives CDR1 LNHDA, CDR2 SQIVND (reference sequence). V lost 7 bases and J lost 4; bases outside the gene matches: 8. CDR3 protein: CASTRQGASPDTQYF. The CDR3 nucleotides are TGTGCCAGTACCCGACAGGGGGCGAGTCCAGATACGCAGTATTTT.

The V call is TRBV5-1, the J call TRBJ1-6; D is unclear. Looked up from germline, CDR1 is SGHRS and CDR2 is YFSETQ. This CDR3 contains 15 residues. Trimming stripped 0 bases from V and 8 bases from J, with 12 bases between. CDR3 sequence: CASSLGSGADSPLHF. CDR3 DNA: TGCGCCAGCAGCTTGGGTTCGGGTGCTGATTCACCCCTCCACTTT. Full variable domain (rest looked up from reference TRBV5-1 and TRBJ1-6): KAGVTQTPRYLIKTRGQQVTLSCSPISGHRSVSWYQQTPGQGLQFLFEYFSETQRNKGNFPGRFSGRQFSNSRSEMNVSTLELGDSALYLCASSLGSGADSPLHFGNGTRLTVT.

J is TRBJ1-4 and V is TRBV18; 7 bases are a match to TRBD1. CDR1 and CDR2 (germline): KGHSH, LQKENI. The CDR3 loop spans 15 amino acids. The trim removed 3 bases at V and 5 bases at J, leaving 6 bases unmatched. CDR3 bases: TGTGCCAGCTCACCCAACCGGGACAGCAATGAAAAACTGTTTTTT. It codes for CASSPNRDSNEKLFF.

The chain links TRBV19 to TRBJ1-2; no definite D call. V was pared by 3 bases and J by 2 bases, with 7 bases between. The CDR3 sequence is 13 residues long. Germline V gene lookup returns CDR1 LNHDA and CDR2 SQIVND (reference sequence). The CDR3: CASSMRSNYGYTF. DNA of the CDR3: TGTGCCAGTAGTATGCGGTCGAACTATGGCTACACCTTC.